The 19 T cell receptor beta chains listed next were all sequenced from one sample in a study of CD8+CD57+ T cells in acquired aplastic anemia. Both TCR beta VDJ combination and CDR3 sequence profiling were carried out. Genomic DNA was the template for this profiling. TCRdb recomputed calls from the reads with MiXCR, one row per CDR3 protein. The sample contains around 190,000 distinct CDR3 sequences, roughly half of which appear only once. The material sequenced was sorted CD4+, CD8+, or CD8+CD57+ T cells (not recorded which) from PBMCs. All receptors derive from a human donor in good health, serving as a control.

The chain recombines TRBV3-1 with TRBJ2-1; a weak D match, TRBD1 (6 bases). This CDR3 is built from 13 residues. Per germline, CDR1 LGHDT and CDR2 YNNKEL (reference sequence). The V end was cut by 10 bases, the J end by 9 bases, with 19 bases between. The CDR3 region is CATRGSANGEQFF. Here the CDR3 DNA reads TGTGCCACTAGGGGGTCCGCGAACGGTGAGCAGTTCTTC.

This clonotype was observed at least ten times. The V and J genes are TRBV5-1 and TRBJ2-5, with D perhaps TRBD1 (6 bases). This CDR3 is built from 13 residues. Germline-derived CDR1 and CDR2 are SGHRS and YFSETQ. The V end was cut by 3 bases, the J end by 2 bases, with 8 bases between. CDR3 nucleotides: TGCGCCAGCAGCTGGACAGAACAAGAGACCCAGTACTTC. Its translation is CASSWTEQETQYF.

V usage is TRBV5-4 and J usage is TRBJ2-6; tentatively, D is TRBD1 (6 bases). The CDR3 is made up of 16 amino acids. The germline V gene encodes CDR1 SGHNT and CDR2 YYREEE (reference sequence). The V end was cut by 4 bases, the J end by 0 bases, with 11 bases between. The CDR3 DNA is TGTGCCAGCAGCCCGGACAGTAGCTCTGGGGCCAACGTCCTGACTTTC. Its protein is CASSPDSSSGANVLTF.

The rearrangement joins TRBV6-5 to TRBJ1-4, with 10 positions matching TRBD1. With V trimmed by 8 bases and J by 17 bases, 8 bases remained unmatched. The CDR3 length is 11 residues. Germline V gene lookup returns CDR1 MNHEY and CDR2 SVGAGI. The CDR3 DNA follows: TGTGCCAGCGGAAGTCGGGACAGGGGATTTTTT. It codes for CASGSRDRGFF.

This clonotype was seen at least ten times. CDR3 amino acids: CASSLFGYEQYF. CDR3 coding DNA: TGTGCCAGCAGCCTATTCGGATACGAGCAGTACTTC. V is TRBV7-8 and J is TRBJ2-7; D unresolved. Germline V lookup: CDR1 SGHVS, CDR2 FQNEAQ. Trimming took 5 bases from V and 4 from J, leaving 9 bases between them. The CDR3 sequence is 12 residues long.

CDR3 residues: CASSRPGELFF. CDR3 coding DNA: TGTGCCAGCAGCCGGCCCGGGGAGCTGTTTTTT. The V gene is TRBV7-2, the J gene TRBJ2-2; the D is unclear. The CDR3 is 11 amino acids. Germline V gene data show CDR1 as SGHTA and CDR2 as FQGNSA. Trimming left V 5 bases short and J 6 bases short, with 4 bases between. Based on the CDR3 plus reference TRBV7-2 and TRBJ2-2, the full variable domain is GAGVSQSPSNKVTEKGKDVELRCDPISGHTALYWYRQSLGQGLEFLIYFQGNSAPDKSGLPSDRFSAERTGGSVSTLTIQRTQQEDSAVYLCASSRPGELFFGEGSRLTVL.

CDR3 sequence (DNA): TGCAGTGTAAGGCGGGCCTCCCCTTACTCTGGGGCCAACGTCCTGACTTTC. Its translation is CSVRRASPYSGANVLTF. This rearrangement joins TRBV20-1 to TRBJ2-6, with a possible D match to TRBD2 (5 bases). Trimming cost V 7 bases and J 0 bases, with 19 bases left between them. The CDR3 spans 17 residues. The germline V gene has CDR1 DFQATT and CDR2 SNEGSKA (reference sequence).

This clonotype was counted between two and nine times. The chain links TRBV12-3 or TRBV12-4 to TRBJ1-2, with unresolved D. V shed 7 bases and J shed 0 bases, with 12 bases lying between them. The CDR3 sequence is 14 residues long. This CDR3 reads CASTNYRANYGYTF. The CDR3 region has the DNA TGTGCCAGCACCAACTACCGCGCTAACTATGGCTACACCTTC.

Only a few counts were recorded for this clonotype. The chain couples TRBV20-1 to TRBJ1-2; D uncertain. The germline V and J ends were trimmed by 3 bases and 7 bases, with 9 bases remaining between them. The CDR3 sequence is 11 residues long. Germline V gene lookup returns CDR1 DFQATT and CDR2 SNEGSKA (reference sequence). The CDR3 region has the DNA TGCAGTGCTAGGCGAGGGAGTGGCTACACCTTC. This gives the protein CSARRGSGYTF.

This clonotype showed up many times. This sequence joins TRBV7-2 and TRBJ2-7, with TRBD1 identical over 8 bases. The germline V gene encodes CDR1 SGHTA and CDR2 FQGNSA. CDR3 length: 15 amino acids. V was clipped by 5 bases and J by 3 bases; unmatched bases: 9. The DNA for the CDR3 is TGTGCCAGCAGCCTATCACCCGGGACAGGCTACGAGCAGTACTTC. It codes for CASSLSPGTGYEQYF.

This chain links TRBV7-3 with TRBJ2-1; perhaps TRBD2 as D (5 bases). V was shortened by 6 bases and J by 5 bases, with 14 bases between the two germline ends. In germline, CDR1 is SGHTA, CDR2 FQGTGA. The CDR3 is 14 amino acids. CDR3 bases: TGTGCCAGCAGGGGGAGTCCCACGGACAATGAGCAGTTCTTC. Translated: CASRGSPTDNEQFF.

This clonotype was seen at least ten times. The chain links TRBV3-1 to TRBJ1-1; D uncertain. The V gene's germline CDR1 is LGHDT and CDR2 YNNKEL (reference sequence). This CDR3 is built from 14 residues. Trimming left V 1 base short and J 3 bases short, with 9 bases between. CDR3: CASSQVLVHTEAFF. The DNA for the CDR3 is TGTGCCAGCAGCCAAGTACTGGTGCACACTGAAGCTTTCTTT. Full variable domain (remainder filled in from reference TRBV3-1 and TRBJ1-1): DTAVSQTPKYLVTQMGNDKSIKCEQNLGHDTMYWYKQDSKKFLKIMFSYNNKELIINETVPNRFSPKSPDKAHLNLHINSLELGDSAVYFCASSQVLVHTEAFFGQGTRLTVV.

The genes are TRBV19 and TRBJ1-6; possibly TRBD1 for D (6 bases). Trimming pared 4 bases from V and 10 bases from J, leaving 14 bases between. The CDR3 consists of 14 residues. The germline V gene encodes CDR1 LNHDA and CDR2 SQIVND (reference sequence). The CDR3 DNA is TGTGCCAGTAGTACTAACAGGGCTAGATCACCCCTCCACTTT. The encoded protein is CASSTNRARSPLHF.

This clonotype was detected ten times or more. The gene calls are TRBV5-1 and TRBJ2-7, with 8 bases that match TRBD1. The CDR3 is made up of 14 amino acids. The germline CDR1 and CDR2 sequences are SGHRS and YFSETQ. Losses at the gene ends were 4 bases for V and 2 bases for J; bases not matched to a gene: 5. The CDR3 spells CASSHRGTPYEQYF. DNA for the CDR3: TGCGCCAGCAGCCACAGGGGGACCCCCTACGAGCAGTACTTC.

At least ten counts were recorded for this clonotype. The chain links TRBV7-9 to TRBJ1-2; D might be TRBD1 (5 bases). The CDR3 runs to 14 residues. The germline CDR1 and CDR2 sequences are SEHNR and FQNEAQ (reference sequence). V was pared by 5 bases and J by 3 bases, with 13 bases between. DNA for the CDR3: TGTGCCAGCAGCCGTCTCCAGGGTGACTATGGCTACACCTTC. Translating it yields CASSRLQGDYGYTF.

Comment on this clonotype: At one of its ends the junction is not consistent with the germline gene, which may arise from a read error. V and J are TRBV7-3 and TRBJ2-7; D ambiguous. Germline V CDR1 and CDR2: SGHTA, FQGTGA. The CDR3 spans 14 residues. The CDR3 sequence is CASSQVAGTYEQYF. CDR3 coding DNA: TGCGCCAGCAGCCAAGTGGCAGGTACCTACGAGCAGTACTTC.

The J gene is TRBJ2-5, the V gene TRBV7-8, with D perhaps TRBD1 (5 bases). The CDR3 extends over 14 amino acids. Germline CDR1 and CDR2: SGHVS and FQNEAQ. V was cut by 6 bases and J by 7 bases, with 18 bases left in between. Here the CDR3 reads CASRLSDTSRTQYF. The CDR3 DNA is TGTGCCAGCAGGCTATCGGACACGTCAAGGACCCAGTACTTC.

The J gene is TRBJ1-1, the V gene TRBV20-1; tentative D call: TRBD1 (5 bases). Germline loops: CDR1 DFQATT, CDR2 SNEGSKA (reference sequence). Trimming removed 7 bases from V and 4 bases from J, with 16 bases in between. The CDR3 loop spans 13 amino acids. The CDR3 DNA is TGCAGTGGGGGTGGGGGAAAGGGCACTGAAGCTTTCTTT. The encoded protein is CSGGGGKGTEAFF.

About this clonotype: The junction does not match germline at one end; this may be a read error. This chain joins TRBV2 and TRBJ2-7; a possible D gene is TRBD1 (6 bases). Germline loops: CDR1 SNHLY, CDR2 FYNNEI. The CDR3 is made up of 12 amino acids. Here the CDR3 reads CASRDPGQSPDF. The CDR3 DNA is TGTGCCAGCAGGGATCCCGGACAGAGTCCAGACTTC.